Each of the 5 T cell receptor beta chains below was sequenced from the same sample in a study of radiotherapy plus CTLA-4 blockade in lung cancer (dated by TCRdb to between 2018 and 2020). Libraries were made using the immunoSEQ multiplex PCR assay. The table comes from immuneACCESS by way of TCRdb, which keeps in-frame sequences with V and J called. Part of the clones is missing from these tables; in studies checked, under half for an unresolved V gene and the rest for unknown reasons. The sample profile shows over 14,000 clones; more than 70% of them were found once. The leading ten clones occupy approximately 14% of the sample. The source material was peripheral blood, sampled from a patient treated with radiotherapy plus ipilimumab. The source is a human donor with non-small cell lung cancer that progressed on radiotherapy plus ipilimumab. Some clones in this sample may be carry-over from other donors' samples.

V usage is TRBV18 and J usage is TRBJ2-7; TRBD1 aligns across 8 bases. The CDR3 spans 13 residues. CDR1 KGHSH and CDR2 LQKENI come from the germline V gene. After removal of 3 bases from V and 5 bases from J, the junction contained 3 bases not matched to a gene. The CDR3 nucleotides read TGTGCCAGCTCACCGGACAGGGCCCACGAGCAGTACTTC. Its protein product is CASSPDRAHEQYF.

V usage is TRBV10-3 and J usage is TRBJ1-4; 8 bases match TRBD1. This CDR3 has 15 amino acids. With V trimmed by 5 bases and J by 6 bases, 8 bases remained unmatched. Germline loops: CDR1 ENHRY, CDR2 SYGVKD. This chain's CDR3 is CAISRQGAADEKLFF. The CDR3 DNA sequence: TGTGCCATCAGTAGGCAGGGGGCGGCGGATGAAAAACTGTTTTTT.

V and J are TRBV9 and TRBJ2-4; TRBD2 is a possible D gene (5 bases). The V gene lost 2 bases and the J gene lost 4 bases, with 7 bases spanning the gap. The CDR3 length is 13 residues. Germline lookup yields CDR1 SGDLS and CDR2 YYNGEE. The CDR3 coding sequence is TGTGCCAGCAGCGTTAGCGAGAAAAACATTCAGTACTTC. Its protein product is CASSVSEKNIQYF.

The V call is TRBV4-3, the J call TRBJ1-1; D might be TRBD1 (6 bases). The CDR3 spans 15 residues. The V end was cut by 0 bases, the J end by 5 bases, with 13 bases between. Germline loops: CDR1 LGHNA, CDR2 YSLEER. The chain's CDR3 is CASSQDRGGRTEAFF. The DNA of the CDR3 is TGCGCCAGCAGCCAAGATCGGGGGGGCAGGACTGAAGCTTTCTTT.

This chain uses TRBV7-2 with TRBJ2-7, with no clear D. CDR3 length: 11 residues. Germline V gives CDR1 SGHTA, CDR2 FQGNSA. Trimming removed 5 bases from V and 6 bases from J, with 8 bases in between. In nucleotides, the CDR3 is TGTGCCAGCAGCCCATCAGTCGAGCAGTACTTC. This encodes CASSPSVEQYF.